Reported below is one T cell receptor beta chain. Its antigen is currently not known. No qualities accompany the bases; no much larger clone lies one base away. This sample was included in a study of blood T cells in healthy people across ages (dated by TCRdb to the mid-2010s). As for the study more broadly: In model experiments, template switching captured roughly one uniquely barcoded TCR beta cDNA molecule for every two T cells. Age-related changes in TCR beta repertoire diversity were measured in the study by deep sequencing normalized with unique cDNA molecular identifiers. The donors were divided into four age groups: young (average 16 years), middle-aged (around 41), aged (under 70) and long-lived (around 87). To avoid experimental bias, donors of different ages were distributed randomly across sequencing lanes. For two donors (one aged 18 to 30 and one aged 80 or older), the study analyzed two additional independent replicas of 1 million unique cDNA reads from the same blood draw. Study-level results and caveats: Estimates of total diversity from one million sequenced T cells were regarded as lower bounds and underestimates. Because profiling used bulk unsorted PBMCs, naive and antigen-experienced compartments could not be compared conclusively. Donor CMV infection status was unknown, potentially confounding age-related changes in expanded clonotypes. Compared with the aged group, the long-lived group had more naive CD4+ T cells, fewer expanded clones and increased TCR diversity, a pattern suggesting age selection. Observed TCR beta diversity per million T cells fell roughly linearly with age, and a significant reduction was already apparent by age roughly 40. Observed TCR beta diversity correlated strongly with the percentage of naive T cells measured by flow cytometry.

The roughly 39 donors, aged about 6 to 95 years, were systemically healthy Caucasian individuals from Russia. About 10 milliliters of peripheral blood were collected from each donor into EDTA-treated Vacutainer tubes. PBMCs were isolated by Ficoll-Paque density-gradient centrifugation, with at least 6 million obtained per sample. Total RNA, at least 5 micrograms per sample, was extracted from PBMCs with Trizol reagent. For every donor, flow cytometry on a PBMC aliquot measured the percentage of naive CD45RAhigh/CD27high T cells. The library was made by 5' RACE. The sequencer listed for this sample is Illumina HiSeq 2500. A second about 7 to 12 cycle PCR used a sample-barcoded 5' primer and a J-beta primer mix. A unique molecular identifier was introduced onto each TCR beta cDNA molecule by a template-switch 5' adaptor carrying 12 random nucleotides. Each sample yielded at least 2.5 million CDR3-containing paired-end reads. First-strand cDNA synthesis was performed from all RNA using the Mint cDNA synthesis kit, with priming by a TRBC-specific oligonucleotide. All cDNA was treated with uracil-DNA glycosylase and then went through a first 18-cycle PCR with the universal primers M1SS and BC2_uni_R. The original pipeline was this. For normalization, 1 million high-quality reads, each with a distinct molecular identifier, were randomly selected from each sample. Reads sharing molecular identifiers were discarded rather than binned into consensus sequences. MiTCR, set to a Q25 quality threshold and the strictest error-elimination algorithm, was used for CDR3 identification, clonotype clustering and error correction. A nonparametric unseen species model using Euler transformation provided a lower-bound estimate of total TCR beta diversity. TCRdb passed the public sequencing reads through fastp at Q25 and MiXCR, retaining productive beta sequences. Merged by CDR3 protein, the rows form single entries marked with the most common genes and DNA. These V and J calls originate from TCRdb's pipeline instead of the authors' own analysis. The sample has fewer than 1,000,000 distinct CDR3 sequences on record, about 42% of them singletons. Under 20% of the sample belongs to the ten largest clones.

Material for sequencing was blood. The clonotype was recovered from a man in his fifties or sixties in good health.

The CDR3 reads CASSLSATGVYEQYF. The nucleotides read TGCGCCAGCAGCTTGTCCGCGACAGGGGTTTACGAGCAGTACTTC. The rearrangement joined TRBV5-1 to TRBJ2-4, and TRBD1 aligns with 8 junction nucleotides. With the DNA end fitting TRBJ2-7 better, the J assignment may be wrong. The CDR3 has 15 amino acids, counting the end cysteine and phenylalanine. Only the CDR3 DNA is retained, 45 bases long and in frame from the first base. CDR1 and CDR2, looked up from the germline V gene, are SGHRS and YFSETQ.